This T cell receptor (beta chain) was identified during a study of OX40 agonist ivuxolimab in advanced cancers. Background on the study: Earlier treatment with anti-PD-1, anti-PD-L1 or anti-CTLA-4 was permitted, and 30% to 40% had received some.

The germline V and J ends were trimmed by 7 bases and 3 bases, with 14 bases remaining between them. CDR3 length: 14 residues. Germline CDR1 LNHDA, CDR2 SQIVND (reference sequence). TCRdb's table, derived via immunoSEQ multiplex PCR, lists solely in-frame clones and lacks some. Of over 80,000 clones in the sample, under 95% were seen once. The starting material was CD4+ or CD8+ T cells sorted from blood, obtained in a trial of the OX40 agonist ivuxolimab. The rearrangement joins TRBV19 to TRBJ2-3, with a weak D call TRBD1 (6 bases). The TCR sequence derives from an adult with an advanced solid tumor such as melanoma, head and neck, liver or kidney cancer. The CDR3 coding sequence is TGTGCCAGTACTTTACAGGGATTTACAGATACGCAGTATTTT. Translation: CASTLQGFTDTQYF.